This is a list of T cell receptor beta chains from one sample in a study of T cell repertoires in cytomegalovirus infection. A single record per CDR3 protein comes from TCRdb applying MiXCR to the reads. The data contain 700,000 to 900,000 distinct CDR3 sequences, 25% to 30% of them singletons. These TCRs are of unknown antigen specificity. The starting material was cultured CD8+ T cells from PBMCs, obtained from culture after CMV antigen stimulation. Receptors were obtained from a human donor in good health (CMV status not recorded). Some clones in this sample may be carry-over from other donors' samples. CDR3s include the opening cysteine and the closing phenylalanine or tryptophan. The D gene is left open where the match is weak. A row's size may be missing; if present it is once, few, many or a size class.

DNA,CDR3,J,D,V,size
TGCGCCAGCAGCCAAGCCGTGGGGACTAGCCGCGGGGCTTCCAATGAGCAGTTCTTC,CASSQAVGTSRGASNEQFF,TRBJ2-1,TRBD2,TRBV4-1,few
TGTGCCAGCAGCGTCCTCCCCATAAGGGAGGGCAAAAACATTCAGTACTTC,CASSVLPIREGKNIQYF,TRBJ2-4,TRBD2,TRBV9,few
TGTGCCAGCAGCTTTACCGGGACAGGGGAAATGAACACTGAAGCTTTCTTT,CASSFTGTGEMNTEAFF,TRBJ1-1,TRBD1,TRBV7-9,.
TGTGCCAGCAGTATATGGACAGGGACTGGAAACACCATATATTTT,CASSIWTGTGNTIYF,TRBJ1-3,TRBD1,TRBV12-3/TRBV12-4,.
TGTGCCAGCAGCTTCGGACAGGGGGAAAACTATGGCTACACCTTC,CASSFGQGENYGYTF,TRBJ1-2,TRBD1,TRBV7-9,.
TGCAGTGCTAGATTTGGGGGTCAAGAGGCTGAAGCTTTCTTT,CSARFGGQEAEAFF,TRBJ1-1,.,TRBV20-1,.
TGCAGTGCCCGTATAGCCTATGGCTACACCTTC,CSARIAYGYTF,TRBJ1-2,.,TRBV20-1,.
TGTGCCAGCAGCTTAGTGGGCCGTGAGCAGTTCTTC,CASSLVGREQFF,TRBJ2-1,.,TRBV7-6,many
TGTGCCAGCAGCTCCATATCCCGGGACAGGGATAGGGACTATGGCTACACCTTC,CASSSISRDRDRDYGYTF,TRBJ1-2,TRBD1,TRBV11-3,few
TGTGCCAGCAGTTACCTCCCTGGGACTGAAGCTTTCTTT,CASSYLPGTEAFF,TRBJ1-1,.,TRBV6-5,few
TGTGCCAGCAGCTTAGGGACAGGGTGGACTAATGAAAAACTGTTTTTT,CASSLGTGWTNEKLFF,TRBJ1-4,TRBD1,TRBV7-2,many
TGTGCCAGCAGCTTAGAACGACTACCCTACGATACGCAGTATTTT,CASSLERLPYDTQYF,TRBJ2-3,.,TRBV7-8,.
TGTGCCAGCAGCTTGTTGGTTGCAACTAATGAAAAACTGTTTTTT,CASSLLVATNEKLFF,TRBJ1-4,.,TRBV5-6,few
TGTGCCAGTAGTATAGGGCTTATCTACGAGCAGTACTTC,CASSIGLIYEQYF,TRBJ2-7,.,TRBV19,few
TGTGCCAGCAGCCTATTGGCAGGAGGAAACACCATATATTTT,CASSLLAGGNTIYF,TRBJ1-3,.,TRBV3-1,few
TGCAGTGCCCCGATCCGGGACAGGGGAAACAATGAGCAGTTCTTC,CSAPIRDRGNNEQFF,TRBJ2-1,TRBD1,TRBV20-1,.
TGTGCCAGCAGCTTAGCTGGGTTAATAGAGACCCAGTACTTC,CASSLAGLIETQYF,TRBJ2-5,.,TRBV11-1,.
TGCAGTGGTACTGAATCCTCCTACGAGCAGTACTTC,CSGTESSYEQYF,TRBJ2-7,.,TRBV20-1,.
TGCGCCAGCAGTCCGGGACCGCCCCAATCCTACGAGCAGTACTTC,CASSPGPPQSYEQYF,TRBJ2-7,.,TRBV5-1,.
TGTGCCAGCAGTGTGCCGGGACAGGGCAATTCACCCCTCCACTTT,CASSVPGQGNSPLHF,TRBJ1-6,TRBD1,TRBV27,.
TGTGCCAGCAGCCCCTGGCGGGGTTTGACCGGGGAGCTGTTTTTT,CASSPWRGLTGELFF,TRBJ2-2,.,TRBV6-5,.
TGTGCCAGCAGCTTTACTGGACAGGGTAGCTATGGCTACACCTTC,CASSFTGQGSYGYTF,TRBJ1-2,TRBD1,TRBV7-6,.
TGTGCCAGCAGCTTAGCTGGGGATTTGAAGGCTTTCTTT,CASSLAGDLKAFF,TRBJ1-1,.,TRBV7-9,few
TGCAGTGCTAGACCCATGGGGGCGGGGACCACAGATACGCAGTATTTT,CSARPMGAGTTDTQYF,TRBJ2-3,.,TRBV20-1,.
TGTGCCAGCAGCCCAGGACCGGACGGAGGATCCACAGATACGCAGTATTTT,CASSPGPDGGSTDTQYF,TRBJ2-3,.,TRBV28,.
TGTGCCAGCAGCTGGGGACAAGGGCGTTATCAGCCCCAGCATTTT,CASSWGQGRYQPQHF,TRBJ1-5,.,TRBV5-5,few
TGTGCCAGCAGACCCTCGACAGGCGCCTCTGGAAACACCATATATTTT,CASRPSTGASGNTIYF,TRBJ1-3,.,TRBV6-6,.
TGTGCCAGTAGTATTTCTACAAGGGGGGTTGAAGCTTTCTTT,CASSISTRGVEAFF,TRBJ1-1,.,TRBV19,.
TGTGCCAGCCTCCACAGGGTCTATGGCTACACCTTC,CASLHRVYGYTF,TRBJ1-2,.,TRBV7-9,.
TGTGCCAGCAGTGTTCCGGGACAGGGGAACGAGCAGTACTTC,CASSVPGQGNEQYF,TRBJ2-7,TRBD1,TRBV2,.
TGTGCCAGCAGCTGGACAGAAGTGGAAACCGGGGAGCTGTTTTTT,CASSWTEVETGELFF,TRBJ2-2,.,TRBV5-5,.
TGTGCCAGCAGTCCTGGTGGGGGCGGGAGACCCTCTGGGGCCAACGTCCTGACTTTC,CASSPGGGGRPSGANVLTF,TRBJ2-6,.,TRBV25-1,.
TGTGCCAGCAGCTTAATGGTAGCGGCTGGAGAGACCCAGTACTTC,CASSLMVAAGETQYF,TRBJ2-5,.,TRBV7-6,.
TGTGCCAGCAGCCCAACCAGGGCAGTGGGTGACACTGAAGCTTTCTTT,CASSPTRAVGDTEAFF,TRBJ1-1,.,TRBV7-8,many
TGTGCCAGCAGCCAAAACAGGGGTTTAACAGATACGCAGTATTTT,CASSQNRGLTDTQYF,TRBJ2-3,TRBD1,TRBV7-6,few
TGTGCCAGCAGCAACTCCTCCCCGGCAACTGAAGCTTTCTTT,CASSNSSPATEAFF,TRBJ1-1,.,TRBV6-6,.
TGCGCCAGCAGCCGGACAGGCGGGAACACTGAAGCTTTCTTT,CASSRTGGNTEAFF,TRBJ1-1,TRBD1,TRBV4-1,many
TGTGCCAGCAGCTTAGGGGACCCCAGGAAGTTCTTC,CASSLGDPRKFF,TRBJ2-1,.,TRBV7-2,many
TGTGCCAGCAGCTCTAGCGGGGGGGTTTTCTCCAATGAGCAGTTCTTC,CASSSSGGVFSNEQFF,TRBJ2-1,TRBD2,TRBV7-6,few
TGTGCCAGCAGCCAGAACACCTATGGCTACACCTTC,CASSQNTYGYTF,TRBJ1-2,.,TRBV4-2,few
TGTGCCAGCAGTTATATAAGGGGCCGGGATCAGCCCCAGCATTTT,CASSYIRGRDQPQHF,TRBJ1-5,.,TRBV6-6,.
TGTGCCAGCAGTTACTCCGGCGCCGGCAGGACTGAAGCTTTCTTT,CASSYSGAGRTEAFF,TRBJ1-1,.,TRBV6-6,.
TGCGATCAACTGCGGCGGTCCGGAGGCTACACCTTC,CDQLRRSGGYTF,TRBJ1-2,.,TRBV20-1,.
TGTGCCAGCAGCCTAACCGGGACTAACCACAATGAGCAGTTCTTC,CASSLTGTNHNEQFF,TRBJ2-1,TRBD2,TRBV7-2,many
TGTGCCAGTAGTATTGCCGCTAGTTTCAATGAGCAGTTCTTC,CASSIAASFNEQFF,TRBJ2-1,.,TRBV19,.
TGTGCCAGCAGTTTCGACCCCTACGATGGAAAACTGTTTTTT,CASSFDPYDGKLFF,TRBJ1-4,.,TRBV27,many
TGTGCCAGCAGTGAATTCTGGGGATTTGGGAACACTGAAGCTTTCTTT,CASSEFWGFGNTEAFF,TRBJ1-1,.,TRBV6-1,.
TGTGCCAGCTCTCCCTGGGGGCTGCCCTCCTACAATGAGCAGTTCTTC,CASSPWGLPSYNEQFF,TRBJ2-1,.,TRBV18,many
TGTGCCAGTAGTTTGGGGGGCGCCGACAATCAGCCCCAGCATTTT,CASSLGGADNQPQHF,TRBJ1-5,.,TRBV19,once
TGTGCCAGCGACCGGCCCAGGGACCGACGGCATCAGCCCCAGCATTTT,CASDRPRDRRHQPQHF,TRBJ1-5,.,TRBV28,once
TGCGCCAGCAGCCCCTCTTTCATATTGGAAGCTTTCTTT,CASSPSFILEAFF,TRBJ1-1,.,TRBV4-3,.
TGCAGTGCTAAGACAGGGGGGACCAATCAGCCCCAGCATTTT,CSAKTGGTNQPQHF,TRBJ1-5,TRBD1,TRBV20-1,few
TGTGCCAGCAGTGAACCCTCGGACAGGGACTTCAATGAGCAGTTCTTC,CASSEPSDRDFNEQFF,TRBJ2-1,TRBD1,TRBV6-1,.
TGCGCCAGAGGAGGGGTTGGCGAGACCCAGTACTTC,CARGGVGETQYF,TRBJ2-5,.,TRBV23-1,.
TGTGCCAGCAGCTGGGTCCTCCAAGAGACCCAGTACTTC,CASSWVLQETQYF,TRBJ2-5,.,TRBV12-3/TRBV12-4,.
TGTGCTAGCAGCTTAGTTTACGTAGCTACAGAGACCCAGTACTTC,CASSLVYVATETQYF,TRBJ2-5,.,TRBV7-7,.
TGTGCCAGCAGCTCCTTACGTCTGTCTGGAAACACCATATATTTT,CASSSLRLSGNTIYF,TRBJ1-3,.,TRBV6-2/TRBV6-3,.
TGCGCCAGCAGCGCGGCGTGGGGACAAGAGACCCAGTACTTC,CASSAAWGQETQYF,TRBJ2-5,.,TRBV4-1,.
TGTGCCAGCATCTGGGGGGACAACACTGATGCTTTCTTT,CASIWGDNTDAFF,TRBJ1-1,.,TRBV28,.
TGTGCCAGCAGCTTGTACAGGGGGCTTAGAGGGAATGAAAAACTGTTTTTT,CASSLYRGLRGNEKLFF,TRBJ1-4,TRBD1,TRBV5-5,.